Listed below are T cell receptor beta chains from one sample, sequenced in a study of molecular identifiers for immune sequencing clone quantification. TCRdb analysed the PCR reads with MiXCR anew, one entry per CDR3 protein. This sample has under 600,000 distinct CDR3 sequences, with over 20% found just once. The specimen was naive CD8+ T cells from blood, with Jurkat cell RNA spiked in. These receptors were taken from a human donor in good health. Some libraries in this study had Jurkat cell RNA spiked in. CDR3s leave out the opening cysteine and the closing phenylalanine or tryptophan.

v_gene: TRBV11-2; j_gene: TRBJ2-1; CDR3aa: ASSSPTSNYNEQF
v_gene: TRBV5-1; j_gene: TRBJ1-3; CDR3aa: ASSNSSASELETPYI
v_gene: TRBV20-1; j_gene: TRBJ1-1; CDR3aa: SARANLGQGSTEAF
v_gene: TRBV5-6; j_gene: TRBJ2-3; CDR3aa: ASSRGSVSTDTQY
v_gene: TRBV12-3/TRBV12-4; j_gene: TRBJ2-5; CDR3aa: ASSSLGNVGVETQY
v_gene: TRBV6-5; j_gene: TRBJ2-3; CDR3aa: ASSYSKAGTDTQY
v_gene: TRBV4-3; j_gene: TRBJ1-2; CDR3aa: ASSPSIKGDSGYT
v_gene: TRBV30; j_gene: TRBJ2-3; CDR3aa: AWTERDATPWGTQY
v_gene: TRBV18; j_gene: TRBJ2-5; CDR3aa: ASSPAEIQETQY
v_gene: TRBV28; j_gene: TRBJ2-1; CDR3aa: ASSFPLAGGYNEQF
v_gene: TRBV4-1; j_gene: TRBJ2-7; CDR3aa: ASSQVGGSTRDEQY
v_gene: TRBV30; j_gene: TRBJ1-4; CDR3aa: AWSQLEKLF
v_gene: TRBV27; j_gene: TRBJ1-6; CDR3aa: ASSLKEPLLSYNSPLH
v_gene: TRBV4-3; j_gene: TRBJ2-7; CDR3aa: ASSQDLSGVTGEQY
v_gene: TRBV29-1; j_gene: TRBJ2-6; CDR3aa: SVVGTHPIAGANVLT
v_gene: TRBV9; j_gene: TRBJ2-6; CDR3aa: ASSEDRELSGANVLT
v_gene: TRBV27; j_gene: TRBJ1-5; CDR3aa: ASSLIGPYGGRSDQPQH
v_gene: TRBV2; j_gene: TRBJ1-1; CDR3aa: ASSERGVGAF
v_gene: TRBV5-4; j_gene: TRBJ2-2; CDR3aa: ASSLALAGNTGELF
v_gene: TRBV4-3; j_gene: TRBJ2-5; CDR3aa: ASSQDRFSAAQETQY
v_gene: TRBV30; j_gene: TRBJ2-7; CDR3aa: AWSSPWAAPYEQY
v_gene: TRBV6-6; j_gene: TRBJ2-5; CDR3aa: ASSRDRQETQY
v_gene: TRBV12-3/TRBV12-4; j_gene: TRBJ1-2; CDR3aa: ASSFVFWTGDANYGYT
v_gene: TRBV29-1; j_gene: TRBJ2-7; CDR3aa: SVGREGSSYEQY
v_gene: TRBV9; j_gene: TRBJ1-1; CDR3aa: ASSRDDSYREAF
v_gene: TRBV12-3/TRBV12-4; j_gene: TRBJ2-2; CDR3aa: ASSTTSGGAGELF
v_gene: TRBV20-1; j_gene: TRBJ1-1; CDR3aa: SARGLTEAF
v_gene: TRBV15; j_gene: TRBJ2-7; CDR3aa: ATSRDRGPGEQY
v_gene: TRBV27; j_gene: TRBJ1-1; CDR3aa: ASSLSGSLNTEAF
v_gene: TRBV5-3; j_gene: TRBJ1-1; CDR3aa: ASSPGTGEAF
v_gene: TRBV29-1; j_gene: TRBJ2-2; CDR3aa: SVETRGRYTGELF
v_gene: TRBV14; j_gene: TRBJ1-1; CDR3aa: ASSPVRDGSTPEAF
v_gene: TRBV19; j_gene: TRBJ1-4; CDR3aa: ASSTGMGDEKLF